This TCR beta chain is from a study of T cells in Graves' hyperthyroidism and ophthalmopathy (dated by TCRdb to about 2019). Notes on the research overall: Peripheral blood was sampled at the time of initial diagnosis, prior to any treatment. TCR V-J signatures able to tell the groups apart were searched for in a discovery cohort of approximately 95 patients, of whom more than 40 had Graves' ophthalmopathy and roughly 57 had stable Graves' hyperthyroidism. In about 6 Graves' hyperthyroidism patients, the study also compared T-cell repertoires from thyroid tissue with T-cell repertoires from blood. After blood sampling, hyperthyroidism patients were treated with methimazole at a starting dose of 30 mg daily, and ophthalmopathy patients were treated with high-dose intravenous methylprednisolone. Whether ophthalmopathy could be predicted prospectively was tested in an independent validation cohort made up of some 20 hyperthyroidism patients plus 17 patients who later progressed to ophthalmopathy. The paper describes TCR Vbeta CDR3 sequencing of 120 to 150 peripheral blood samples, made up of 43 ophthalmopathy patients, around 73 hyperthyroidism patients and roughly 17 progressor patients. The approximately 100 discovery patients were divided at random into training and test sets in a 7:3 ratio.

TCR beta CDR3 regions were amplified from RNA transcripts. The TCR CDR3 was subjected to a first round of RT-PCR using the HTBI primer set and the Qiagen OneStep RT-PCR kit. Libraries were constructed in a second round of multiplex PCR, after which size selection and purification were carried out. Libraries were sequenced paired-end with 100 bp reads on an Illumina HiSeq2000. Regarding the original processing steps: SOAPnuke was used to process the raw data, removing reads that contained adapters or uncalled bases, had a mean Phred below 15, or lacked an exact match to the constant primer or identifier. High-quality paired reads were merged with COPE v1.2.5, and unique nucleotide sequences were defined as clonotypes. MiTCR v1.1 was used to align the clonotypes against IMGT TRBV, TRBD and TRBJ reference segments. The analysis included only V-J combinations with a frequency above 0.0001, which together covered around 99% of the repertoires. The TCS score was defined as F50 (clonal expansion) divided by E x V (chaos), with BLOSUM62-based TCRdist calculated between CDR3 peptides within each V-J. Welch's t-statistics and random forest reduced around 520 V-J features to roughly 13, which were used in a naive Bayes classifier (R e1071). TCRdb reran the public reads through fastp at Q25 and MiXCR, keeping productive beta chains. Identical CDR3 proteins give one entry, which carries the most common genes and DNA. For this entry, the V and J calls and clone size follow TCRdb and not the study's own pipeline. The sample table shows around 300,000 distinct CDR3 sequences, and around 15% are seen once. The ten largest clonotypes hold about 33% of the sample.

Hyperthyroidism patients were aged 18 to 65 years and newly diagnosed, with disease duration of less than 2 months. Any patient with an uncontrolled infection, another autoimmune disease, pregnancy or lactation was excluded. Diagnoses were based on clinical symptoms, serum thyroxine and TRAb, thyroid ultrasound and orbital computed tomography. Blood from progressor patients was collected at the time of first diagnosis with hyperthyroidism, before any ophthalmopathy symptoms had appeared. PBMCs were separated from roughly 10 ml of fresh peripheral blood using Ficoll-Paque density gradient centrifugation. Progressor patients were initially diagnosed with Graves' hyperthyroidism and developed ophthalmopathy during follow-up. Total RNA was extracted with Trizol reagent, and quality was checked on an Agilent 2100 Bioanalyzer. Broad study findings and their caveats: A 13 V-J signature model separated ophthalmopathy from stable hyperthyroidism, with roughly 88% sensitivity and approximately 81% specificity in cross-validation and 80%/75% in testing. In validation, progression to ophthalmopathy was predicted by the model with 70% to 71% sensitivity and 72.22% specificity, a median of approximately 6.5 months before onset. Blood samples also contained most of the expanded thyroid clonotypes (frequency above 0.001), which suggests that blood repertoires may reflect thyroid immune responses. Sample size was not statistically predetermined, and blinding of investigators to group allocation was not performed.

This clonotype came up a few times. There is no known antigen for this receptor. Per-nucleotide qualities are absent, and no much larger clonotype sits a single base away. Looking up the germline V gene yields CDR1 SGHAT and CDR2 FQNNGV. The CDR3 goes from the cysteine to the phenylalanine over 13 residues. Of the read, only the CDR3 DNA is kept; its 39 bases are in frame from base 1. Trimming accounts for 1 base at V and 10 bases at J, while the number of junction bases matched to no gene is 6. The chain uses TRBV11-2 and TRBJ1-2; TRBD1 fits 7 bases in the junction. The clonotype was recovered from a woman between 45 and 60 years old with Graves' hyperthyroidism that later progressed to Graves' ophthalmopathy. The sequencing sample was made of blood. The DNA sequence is TGTGCCAGCAGCTTAGGGGGGACAGATCCCTACACCTTC. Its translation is CASSLGGTDPYTF.